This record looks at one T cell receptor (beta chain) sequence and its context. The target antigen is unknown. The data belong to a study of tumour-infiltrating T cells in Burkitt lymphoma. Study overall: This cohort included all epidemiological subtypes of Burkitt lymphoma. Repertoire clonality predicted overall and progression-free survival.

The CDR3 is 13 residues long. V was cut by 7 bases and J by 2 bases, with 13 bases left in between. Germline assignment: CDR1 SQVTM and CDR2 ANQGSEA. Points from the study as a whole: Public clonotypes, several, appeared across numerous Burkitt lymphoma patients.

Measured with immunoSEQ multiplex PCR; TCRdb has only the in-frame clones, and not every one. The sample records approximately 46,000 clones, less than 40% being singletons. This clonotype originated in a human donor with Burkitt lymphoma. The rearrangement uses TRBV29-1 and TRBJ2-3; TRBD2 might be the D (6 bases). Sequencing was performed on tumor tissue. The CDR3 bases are TGCAGCGGGAGGGGCCTCTACACAGATACGCAGTATTTT. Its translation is CSGRGLYTDTQYF.